The T cell receptor beta chain under discussion was sequenced for a study of breast tumors, draining lymph nodes, adjacent tissues. Findings and limits, study-wide: Luminal-like breast cancer showed significantly greater tumor-nontumor repertoire similarity than basal-like breast cancer did. That most tumor T cells come from lymph nodes remained unproven.

Each CDR3 protein gets one entry after TCRdb re-called the multiplex PCR reads with MiXCR. The data show roughly 220,000 distinct CDR3 sequences, under 35% seen once. Samples came from axillary lymph nodes draining the breast cancer. This clonotype has a count of ten or more. Antigen specificity is unknown. Trimming stripped 0 bases from V and 8 bases from J, with 14 bases between. The CDR3 sequence is 15 residues long. Germline V CDR1 and CDR2: LGHNA, YNFKEQ. The rearrangement uses TRBV4-2 and TRBJ1-3, with D maybe TRBD1 (6 bases). Sequenced: axillary lymph node tissue. The TCR originated in a female donor with breast cancer. Some clones in this sample may be carry-over from other donors' samples. For the CDR3, the DNA is TGTGCCAGCAGCCAAGATGCAGGGGAAGGATACACCATATATTTT. Translating gives CASSQDAGEGYTIYF.